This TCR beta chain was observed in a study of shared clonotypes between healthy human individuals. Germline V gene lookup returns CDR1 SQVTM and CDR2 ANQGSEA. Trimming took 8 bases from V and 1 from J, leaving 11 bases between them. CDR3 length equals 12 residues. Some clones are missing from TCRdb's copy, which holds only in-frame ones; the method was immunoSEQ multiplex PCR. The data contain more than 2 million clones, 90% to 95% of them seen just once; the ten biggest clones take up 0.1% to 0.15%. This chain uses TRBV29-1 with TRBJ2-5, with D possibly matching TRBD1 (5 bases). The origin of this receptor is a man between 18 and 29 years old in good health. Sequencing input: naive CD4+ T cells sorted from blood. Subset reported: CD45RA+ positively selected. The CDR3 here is CSIRQLQETQYF. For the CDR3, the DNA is TGCAGCATCAGACAGCTCCAAGAGACCCAGTACTTC. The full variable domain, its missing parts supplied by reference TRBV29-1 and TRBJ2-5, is SAVISQKPSRDICQRGTSLTIQCQVDSQVTMMFWYRQQPGQSLTLIATANQGSEATYESGFVIDKFPISRPNLTFSTLTVSNMSPEDSSIYLCSIRQLQETQYFGPGTRLLVL.